Following are 25 T cell receptor beta chains from one sample sequenced in a study of blood T cell repertoires in COVID-19. Sequencing used immunoSEQ multiplex PCR; TCRdb keeps in-frame clones, though not all of them. The sample consists of about 400,000 clones, around 87% of them appearing once. Input material: PBMCs or T cells enriched from blood (not recorded which). The source is a man in his forties in a cohort exposed to, infected with or recovered from COVID-19 (not recorded which).

The chain has TRBV9 and TRBJ2-3; TRBD2 agrees at 10 bases. This CDR3 contains 15 residues. Germline values: CDR1 SGDLS, CDR2 YYNGEE. The V and J ends lost 7 bases and 2 bases, in that order; junction bases with no gene match: 7. As DNA, the CDR3 is TGTGCCAGCGGAAGACTAGCGGGCATCACAGATACGCAGTATTTT. This codes for CASGRLAGITDTQYF. Together with reference TRBV9 and TRBJ2-3, the CDR3 gives the full variable domain: DSGVTQTPKHLITATGQRVTLRCSPRSGDLSVYWYQQSLDQGLQFLIQYYNGEERAKGNILERFSAQQFPDLHSELNLSSLELGDSALYFCASGRLAGITDTQYFGPGTRLTVL.

The chain recombines TRBV4-1 with TRBJ2-5; tentatively, D is TRBD2 (6 bases). Germline loops: CDR1 MGHRA, CDR2 YSYEKL. Deletions cut 4 bases from V and 4 bases from J, with 19 bases between. The CDR3 runs 16 residues. CDR3 loop: CASSPSYGGLGETQYF. The CDR3 coding sequence is TGCGCCAGCAGCCCTTCATATGGGGGGTTAGGAGAGACCCAGTACTTC.

This clone was seen once. The V gene is TRBV27, the J gene TRBJ1-4; 7 bases line up with TRBD1. The CDR3 has 14 residues. The ends lost 6 bases at V and 3 bases at J; junction bases unmatched: 4. CDR1 and CDR2 (germline): MNHEY, SMNVEV (reference sequence). The CDR3 protein is CASSLQGPNEKLFF. CDR3 in DNA: TGTGCCAGCAGCCTACAGGGGCCTAATGAAAAACTGTTTTTT.

This clone came up a few times. V and J are TRBV14 and TRBJ2-7, with 7 bases fitting TRBD2. This CDR3 is 13 amino acids long. With V trimmed by 4 bases and J by 7 bases, 7 bases remained unmatched. The germline gives CDR1 SGHDN, CDR2 FVKESK. In DNA form, the CDR3 reads TGTGCCAGCAGCCGCGGGACTACGGGAGAGCAGTACTTC. The encoded protein is CASSRGTTGEQYF. Based on the CDR3 plus reference TRBV14 and TRBJ2-7, the full variable domain is EAGVTQFPSHSVIEKGQTVTLRCDPISGHDNLYWYRRVMGKEIKFLLHFVKESKQDESGMPNNRFLAERTGGTYSTLKVQPAELEDSGVYFCASSRGTTGEQYFGPGTRLTVT.

The chain combines TRBV15 with TRBJ2-3; 8 positions agree with TRBD2. Per germline, CDR1 LNHNV and CDR2 YYDKDF (reference sequence). This CDR3 is 14 amino acids long. V lost 8 bases to trimming and J lost 2 bases; unmatched junction nucleotides: 6. The chain's CDR3 is CATRGLGITDTQYF. In DNA form, the CDR3 reads TGTGCCACCCGGGGACTAGGGATCACAGATACGCAGTATTTT.

The chain uses TRBV5-1 and TRBJ2-2; D is perhaps TRBD1 (6 bases). The CDR3 consists of 15 residues. Germline V CDR1 and CDR2: SGHRS, YFSETQ. The V and J ends lost 0 bases and 1 base respectively, with 7 bases between them. CDR3 sequence (DNA): TGCGCCAGCAGCTTGGAGGGGGAGAACACCGGGGAGCTGTTTTTT. It translates to CASSLEGENTGELFF. Supplemented by reference TRBV5-1 and TRBJ2-2, the full variable domain reads KAGVTQTPRYLIKTRGQQVTLSCSPISGHRSVSWYQQTPGQGLQFLFEYFSETQRNKGNFPGRFSGRQFSNSRSEMNVSTLELGDSALYLCASSLEGENTGELFFGEGSRLTVL.

The rearrangement links TRBV27 to TRBJ1-1, with 7 bases fitting TRBD1. The V gene's germline CDR1 is MNHEY and CDR2 SMNVEV (reference sequence). There are 14 residues in the CDR3. Trimming removed 3 bases from V and 5 bases from J; junction bases left unmatched: 6. The CDR3 sequence is CASSFNRGLTEAFF. CDR3 sequence (DNA): TGTGCCAGCAGTTTTAACAGGGGCTTGACTGAAGCTTTCTTT.

V usage is TRBV21-1 and J usage is TRBJ2-3; TRBD2 was called by the table and not checked on the DNA. TRBV21-1 counts as a pseudogene. The CDR3 is made up of 16 amino acids. The CDR3 here is CASSKEDGGRTDTQYF. CDR3 DNA: TGTGCCAGCAGCAAAGAGGACGGAGGACGCACAGATACGCAGTATTTT.

V gene TRBV9 combines with J gene TRBJ2-3, with TRBD1 identical over 9 bases. Trimming at V came to 3 bases and at J to 5 bases, leaving 7 bases not matched to a gene. The CDR3 covers 15 residues. Germline CDR1 is SGDLS and CDR2 is YYNGEE. CDR3 loop: CASSEGGQGKDTQYF. In nucleotides, the CDR3 is TGTGCCAGCAGCGAGGGCGGACAGGGGAAAGATACGCAGTATTTT.

The chain combines TRBV3-1 (or the pseudogene TRBV3-2) with TRBJ2-7; TRBD1 is a possible D gene (5 bases). This CDR3 contains 16 residues. CDR1 is LGHDT and CDR2 is YNNKEL in the germline V gene (reference sequence). The V gene lost 3 bases and the J gene lost 0 bases, with 15 bases spanning the gap. Here the CDR3 reads CASSHRARISSYEQYF. The CDR3 bases are TGTGCCAGCAGCCACAGGGCACGTATAAGCTCCTACGAGCAGTACTTC.

A remark on this clone: The identical CDR3 is also encoded by other nucleotide sequences in the sample. The rearrangement joins TRBV28 to TRBJ1-1; 8 nucleotides line up with TRBD1. The germline CDR1 and CDR2 sequences are MDHEN and SYDVKM. J gave up 6 bases and V 6 bases, and 6 bases lay outside the gene matches. There are 13 residues in the CDR3. The CDR3: CASSSGQGPEAFF. CDR3 sequence (DNA): TGTGCCAGCAGCTCAGGACAGGGTCCTGAAGCTTTCTTT.

The V call is TRBV10-3, the J call TRBJ1-5; TRBD1 aligns across 7 bases. There are 14 residues in the CDR3. Germline V lookup: CDR1 ENHRY, CDR2 SYGVKD. The trim removed 5 bases at V and 2 bases at J, leaving 3 bases unmatched. The CDR3 loop is CAISTGTGNQPQHF. CDR3 sequence (DNA): TGTGCCATCAGTACCGGGACAGGCAATCAGCCCCAGCATTTT.

This clone was counted a few times. The genes are TRBV7-8 and TRBJ2-2; 7 bases match TRBD1. Germline V gene sequence: CDR1 SGHVS, CDR2 FQNEAQ. V lost 5 bases, J lost 6 bases, and 15 bases stayed unmatched. The CDR3 length is 17 residues. CDR3 region: CASSPRQGSIIAGELFF. The CDR3, as DNA: TGTGCCAGCAGCCCCAGACAGGGTAGTATCATCGCCGGGGAGCTGTTTTTT. Combining the CDR3 with reference TRBV7-8 and TRBJ2-2 gives the whole variable domain GAGVSQSPRYKVAKRGQDVALRCDPISGHVSLFWYQQALGQGPEFLTYFQNEAQLDKSGLPSDRFFAERPEGSVSTLKIQRTQQEDSAVYLCASSPRQGSIIAGELFFGEGSRLTVL.

The J gene is TRBJ2-2, the V gene TRBV3-1 (or the pseudogene TRBV3-2); no clear D. Trimming stripped 2 bases from V and 1 base from J, with 8 bases between. This CDR3 is 15 amino acids long. The V gene's germline CDR1 is LGHDT and CDR2 YNNKEL (reference sequence). The CDR3 DNA follows: TGTGCCAGCAGCCAAAGGCGACAGAACACCGGGGAGCTGTTTTTT. This translates into CASSQRRQNTGELFF.

The genes are TRBV6-5 and TRBJ1-1, with D uncertain. The CDR3 totals 12 residues. Trimming removed 6 bases from V and 1 base from J, with 6 bases in between. CDR1 and CDR2 from the germline V gene are MNHEY and SVGAGI. CDR3 amino acids: CASSFRNTEAFF. Written as DNA, the CDR3 is TGTGCCAGCAGCTTCAGGAACACTGAAGCTTTCTTT.

The chain couples TRBV7-3 to TRBJ2-2; 9 nucleotides agree with TRBD2. J gave up 7 bases and V 5 bases, and 5 bases lay outside the gene matches. CDR3 length: 14 residues. Germline-derived CDR1 and CDR2 are SGHTA and FQGTGA. CDR3 sequence: CASSLSGGGGELFF. The CDR3 region has the DNA TGTGCCAGCAGCCTTAGCGGGGGAGGCGGGGAGCTGTTTTTT.

CDR3 coding DNA: TGTGCCAGTAGTGCCCCTGGGACTCGCTACAATGAGCAGTTCTTC. Its protein product is CASSAPGTRYNEQFF. The chain is built from TRBV19 and TRBJ2-1; possible D gene TRBD2, 6 bases. Trimming left V 5 bases short and J 3 bases short, with 14 bases between. The germline V gene has CDR1 LNHDA and CDR2 SQIVND (reference sequence). This CDR3 spans 15 amino acids.

The chain combines TRBV6-5 with TRBJ1-2, with D possibly TRBD1 on 5 matching bases. Trimming pared 5 bases from V and 4 bases from J, leaving 14 bases between. Germline lookup yields CDR1 MNHEY and CDR2 SVGAGI. CDR3 length: 14 residues. Written as DNA, the CDR3 is TGTGCCAGCAGTCCGGGGGGGGGTGCCTATGGCTACACCTTC. Protein sequence: CASSPGGGAYGYTF.

The CDR3 protein is CASSPKTGAAGYSYEQYF. In DNA form, the CDR3 reads TGTGCCAGCTCACCAAAGACAGGGGCAGCGGGGTACTCCTACGAGCAGTACTTC. V usage is TRBV18 and J usage is TRBJ2-7, with D tentatively TRBD1 (8 bases). Germline CDR1 reads KGHSH; CDR2 reads LQKENI. There are 18 residues in the CDR3. Trimming took off 2 bases at V and 0 bases at J, with 20 bases between the two ends.

CDR3 in DNA: TGTGCCAGCAGGAAAGACAGGTACTACGAGCAGTACTTC. It codes for CASRKDRYYEQYF. The chain carries TRBV2 and TRBJ2-7; TRBD1 might be the D (6 bases). Germline-derived CDR1 and CDR2 are SNHLY and FYNNEI. This CDR3 contains 13 residues. Trimming removed 6 bases at V and 3 bases at J, with 12 bases between.

This rearrangement joins TRBV7-2 to TRBJ2-3; TRBD2 matches at 11 bases. Trimming took 1 base from V and 4 from J; bases not matched to a gene: 4. CDR3 length equals 16 residues. Germline V CDR1 and CDR2: SGHTA, FQGNSA. CDR3 sequence: CASSLGLAGGADTQYF. CDR3 in DNA: TGTGCCAGCAGCTTAGGGCTAGCGGGAGGAGCAGATACGCAGTATTTT.

The rearrangement links TRBV2 to TRBJ2-3; tentative D call: TRBD1 (6 bases). The V end was cut by 3 bases, the J end by 1 base, with 14 bases between. The CDR3 consists of 16 residues. Germline CDR1 and CDR2: SNHLY and FYNNEI. The CDR3 DNA follows: TGTGCCAGCAGTGACTACAGGGCGTACGGCACAGATACGCAGTATTTT. Encoded protein: CASSDYRAYGTDTQYF.

This clone appeared a single time. This chain joins TRBV18 and TRBJ1-2; 7 bases map to TRBD1. Germline CDR1 reads KGHSH; CDR2 reads LQKENI. This CDR3 is 14 amino acids long. V lost 6 bases, J lost 0 bases, and 4 bases stayed unmatched. CDR3 DNA sequence: TGTGCCAGCTCCGCGGACAGGACTAACTATGGCTACACCTTC. The encoded protein is CASSADRTNYGYTF.

The V gene is TRBV11-2, the J gene TRBJ2-7; the match to TRBD1 covers 7 bases. Trimming took 4 bases from V and 1 from J; bases not matched to a gene: 7. Germline loops: CDR1 SGHAT, CDR2 FQNNGV. CDR3 length: 15 amino acids. Here the CDR3 DNA reads TGTGCCAGCAGCTATACAGGGGTCCGGTCCTACGAGCAGTACTTC. Protein product: CASSYTGVRSYEQYF.

The rearrangement uses TRBV2 and TRBJ1-2; 9 bases are a match to TRBD1. This CDR3 comprises 13 residues. Looked up from germline, CDR1 is SNHLY and CDR2 is FYNNEI. Unmatched junction bases numbered 4, after V lost 6 bases and J lost 5 bases. CDR3 protein: CASRGQGRYGYTF. For the CDR3, the DNA is TGTGCCAGCAGGGGACAGGGAAGGTATGGCTACACCTTC. The full variable domain, in which reference TRBV2 and TRBJ1-2 provide the parts outside the CDR3, is EPEVTQTPSHQVTQMGQEVILRCVPISNHLYFYWYRQILGQKVEFLVSFYNNEISEKSEIFDDQFSVERPDGSNFTLKIRSTKLEDSAMYFCASRGQGRYGYTFGSGTRLTVV.